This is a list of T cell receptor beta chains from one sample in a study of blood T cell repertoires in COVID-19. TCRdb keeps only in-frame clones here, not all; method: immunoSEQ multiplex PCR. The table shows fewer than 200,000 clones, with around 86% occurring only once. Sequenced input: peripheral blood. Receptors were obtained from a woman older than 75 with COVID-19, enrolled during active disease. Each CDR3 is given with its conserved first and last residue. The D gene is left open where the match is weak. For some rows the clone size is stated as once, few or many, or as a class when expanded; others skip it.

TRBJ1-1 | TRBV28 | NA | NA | TGTGCCAGCAGGATGACAGGACCAGAAGCTTTCTTT | CASRMTGPEAFF
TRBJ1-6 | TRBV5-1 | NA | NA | TGCGCCAGCAGCTTGGGGGGCAGGGGCAATTCACCCCTCCACTTT | CASSLGGRGNSPLHF
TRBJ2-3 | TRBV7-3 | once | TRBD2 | TGTGCCAGCAGCTTTATAACGGGAGGATTGACAGATACGCAGTATTTT | CASSFITGGLTDTQYF
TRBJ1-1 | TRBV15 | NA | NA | TGTGCCACCAGCAGAGATCTGGCGGTGTCGAACACTGAAGCTTTCTTT | CATSRDLAVSNTEAFF
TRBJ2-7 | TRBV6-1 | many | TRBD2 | TGTGCCAGCAGTGAAATCTCCGGGACTAGCTACGAGCAGTACTTC | CASSEISGTSYEQYF
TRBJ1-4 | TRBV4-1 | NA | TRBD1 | TGCGCCAGCAGCCAATATGCTTCCGGGACAGGGAATGAAAAACTGTTTTTT | CASSQYASGTGNEKLFF
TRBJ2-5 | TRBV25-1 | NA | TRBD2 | TGTGCCAGCGGAGGATTAGCGGGAGCTGTAGAGACCCAGTACTTC | CASGGLAGAVETQYF
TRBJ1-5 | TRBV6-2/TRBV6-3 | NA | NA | TGTGCCAGCAGTTCGAAGACCGGGGATCAGCCCCAGCATTTT | CASSSKTGDQPQHF
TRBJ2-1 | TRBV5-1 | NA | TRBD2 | TGCGCCAGCAGCGGGGGACTAGCGAACTACAATGAGCAGTTCTTC | CASSGGLANYNEQFF
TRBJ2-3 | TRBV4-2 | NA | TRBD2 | TGTGCCAGCAGCCAACAATCCTTAGCGGGAAACACAGATACGCAGTATTTT | CASSQQSLAGNTDTQYF
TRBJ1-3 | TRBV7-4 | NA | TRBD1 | TGTGCCAGCAGCTACTGCCAGGGACAGAATTTTTCTGGAAACACCATATATTTT | CASSYCQGQNFSGNTIYF
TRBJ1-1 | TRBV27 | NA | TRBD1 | TGTGCCAGCAGTTTTGGACAGGGGAACACTGAAGCTTTCTTT | CASSFGQGNTEAFF
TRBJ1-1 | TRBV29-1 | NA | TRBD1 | TGCAGCGTTCACACAGGGGCGGGGACTGAAGCTTTCTTT | CSVHTGAGTEAFF
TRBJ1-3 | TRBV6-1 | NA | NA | TGTGCCAGCAGTGTTGGGGGCGTCAACCGGTGGGACACCATATATTTT | CASSVGGVNRWDTIYF
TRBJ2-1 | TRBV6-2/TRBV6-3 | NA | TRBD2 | TGTGCCAGCAGCAAACTAGCGGGAGGGGGGAACTACAATGAGCAGTTCTTC | CASSKLAGGGNYNEQFF
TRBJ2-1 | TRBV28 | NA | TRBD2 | TGTGCCAGCAGGGGAACTAGCGCCAGCTCCTACAATGAGCAGTTCTTC | CASRGTSASSYNEQFF
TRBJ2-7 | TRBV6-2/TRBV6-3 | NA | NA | TGTGCCAGCAGTTACTATCGGTCGGCCAGGGGCTACGAGCAGTACTTC | CASSYYRSARGYEQYF
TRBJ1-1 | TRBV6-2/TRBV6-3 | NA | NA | TGTGCCAGCAGACCTCTAGGGAACACTGAAGCTTTCTTT | CASRPLGNTEAFF
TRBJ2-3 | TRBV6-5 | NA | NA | TGTGCCAGCAGACTACGTCGCACAGATACGCAGTATTTT | CASRLRRTDTQYF
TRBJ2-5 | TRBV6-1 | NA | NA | TGTGCCAGCACCACAGCAGGCGCAGAGACCCAGTACTTC | CASTTAGAETQYF
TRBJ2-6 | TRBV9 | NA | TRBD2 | TGTGCCAGCAGCGTAGCCCCCAGCGGGAGGAGTGGGGCCAACGTCCTGACTTTC | CASSVAPSGRSGANVLTF
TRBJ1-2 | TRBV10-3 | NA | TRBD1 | TGTGCCACAGGGACAGGGAACTATGGCTACACCTTC | CATGTGNYGYTF
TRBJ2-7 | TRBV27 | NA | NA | TGTGCCAGCAGACGGGACACCTACTACGAGCAGTACTTC | CASRRDTYYEQYF
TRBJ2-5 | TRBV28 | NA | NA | TGTGCCAGCAGTTTGGGCGGGGTGGGGGAGACCCAGTACTTC | CASSLGGVGETQYF
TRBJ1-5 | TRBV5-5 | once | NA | TGTGCCAGCAGCTTGGGTGTTGGTATTCTACCCCAGCATTTT | CASSLGVGILPQHF
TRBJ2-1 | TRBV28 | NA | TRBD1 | TGTGCCAGCAGTTTAGGTGGGACAGGGGGCGCTGAGCAGTTCTTC | CASSLGGTGGAEQFF
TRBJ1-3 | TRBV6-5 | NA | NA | TGTGCCAGCAGTCTAACAGGGATCGGAAACACCATATATTTT | CASSLTGIGNTIYF
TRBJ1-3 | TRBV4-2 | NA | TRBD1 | TGTGCCAGCAGCCAAGAGAAGGGGGCGGCTGGAAACACCATATATTTT | CASSQEKGAAGNTIYF
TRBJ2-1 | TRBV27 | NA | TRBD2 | TGTGCCAGCAGTTTAGCGTCTAGCGGAGGGGCCTACAATGAGCAGTTCTTC | CASSLASSGGAYNEQFF
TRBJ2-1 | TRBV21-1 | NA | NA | TGTGCCAGCAGCAAATTGGGGATTACTAGCGGGATCTACAATGAGCAGTTCTTC | CASSKLGITSGIYNEQFF
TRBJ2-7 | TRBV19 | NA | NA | TGTGCCAGTAGTCTTAACGGTGTATACGAGCAGTACTTC | CASSLNGVYEQYF
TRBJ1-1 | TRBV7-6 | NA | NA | TGTGCCAGCAGCTTAGATACGGGAAATCATGGCACTGAAGCTTTCTTT | CASSLDTGNHGTEAFF
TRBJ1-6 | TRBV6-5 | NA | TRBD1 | TGTGCCAGCAGTTCCACAGGGGGATATTCACCCCTCCACTTT | CASSSTGGYSPLHF
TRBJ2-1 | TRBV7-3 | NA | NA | TGTGCCAGCAACTGGGTACGGGAAAGAGTTCGGAATGAGCAGTTCTTC | CASNWVRERVRNEQFF
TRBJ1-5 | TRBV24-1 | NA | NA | TGTGCCACCAGTGACACAGACAGGACCCTGCATTTT | CATSDTDRTLHF
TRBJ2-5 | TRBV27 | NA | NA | TGTGCCAGCAGCCGGGAAGTCGGAGAGACCCAGTACTTC | CASSREVGETQYF
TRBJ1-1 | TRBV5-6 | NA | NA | TGTGCCAGCAGCCCGGATGGGGGGGGTCACACTGAAGCTTTCTTT | CASSPDGGGHTEAFF